The sequence of this T cell receptor (beta chain) was determined in a study of cytomegalovirus exposure and HLA in healthy donors. Study as a whole: Out of 398 genotyped donors, around 80% belonged to the Caucasian-associated ancestry cluster.

From germline, CDR1 is LGHNA and CDR2 YSLEER. Trimming pared 0 bases from V and 11 bases from J, leaving 14 bases between. CDR3 length: 14 residues. Of note for this clone: What it binds is unknown.

Study-level points and caveats: Analysis was performed later, and it showed HLA-associated TCR beta chains to be more clonally expanded than equally common others. A highly shared variant cluster was judged a likely technical artifact.

The PCR had 60 Vbeta and 13 Jbeta primers. Sequencing was performed with immunoSEQ multiplex PCR; in TCRdb, only in-frame clones are kept and a portion is missing. In the table there are some 150,000 clones, 80% to 90% of which are singletons. The sequence was obtained from a young woman in good health and CMV-seronegative. The specimen sequenced was PBMCs. This chain joins TRBV4-3 and TRBJ2-1; D might be TRBD2 (6 bases). The CDR3 DNA is TGCGCCAGCAGCCAAGAGGGAGGAGAGGGCAAGCAGTTCTTC. This codes for CASSQEGGEGKQFF.